This T cell receptor beta chain was recorded in a study of cytotoxic CD8 clonotypes in ibrutinib-treated CLL. Study details: Overall, some 24 responses were partial and 2 complete; following median about 69 months, about 15 patients stayed remitted and approximately 12 progressed. The authors obtained response samples at a median of about 11 months of treatment, range 6 to 36. General study findings and limits: Sustained-remission and progressing patients were not sampled at matched times. Against age-matched healthy donors, baseline clonality ran higher and tracked circulating CD8+ T-cell counts.

This clone has only one observation. What it binds is unknown. The V and J ends lost 5 bases and 2 bases respectively, with 15 bases between them. The CDR3 runs to 15 residues. Germline V lookup: CDR1 MNHEY, CDR2 SMNVEV (reference sequence). Method: immunoSEQ multiplex PCR; TCRdb's copy keeps in-frame clones and lacks some. This sample carries fewer than 200,000 clones, 70% to 85% of them seen once, and the ten largest clones take about 4.9%. Sequencing was performed on PBMCs, taken after 24 months of ibrutinib treatment. This TCR came from a human donor with chronic lymphocytic leukemia. This chain uses TRBV27 with TRBJ1-2; D perhaps matches TRBD1 (6 bases). CDR3 DNA: TGTGCCAGCAGTACTACAGGGCCCTTAAACTATGGCTACACCTTC. Translation: CASSTTGPLNYGYTF.